This T cell receptor beta chain was retrieved from a study of blood T cell repertoires in COVID-19. Whole-study context: There were acute and convalescent COVID-19 samples, and they came from the United States, Italy and Spain. Sources were T cells, B-cell-depleted T cells, or PBMCs; the material itself was cDNA or gDNA.

As processed by the authors: By means of reference gene primer amplification, nucleated cell counts were estimated. Sequencing was performed with immunoSEQ multiplex PCR; in TCRdb, only in-frame clones are kept and a portion is missing. The V and J calls and clone size are taken from that table; D and trimming were inferred from the DNA. In the table there are roughly 60,000 clones, about 88% of which are singletons. The CDR3 extends over 17 amino acids. V shed 1 base and J shed 4 bases, with 19 bases lying between them. Looked up from germline, CDR1 is PRHDT and CDR2 is FYEKMQ (reference sequence). The sequence was obtained from a human donor with active COVID-19. The donor label of this sample is uncertain. The rearrangement links TRBV13 to TRBJ1-1; TRBD1 might be the D (5 bases). Sample: peripheral blood. CDR3 DNA sequence: TGTGCCAGCAGCTTAGAGTCCCTCGGGGGTTGGGGCACTGAAGCTTTCTTT. Translated, it gives CASSLESLGGWGTEAFF.